This is a list of T cell receptor beta chains from one sample in a study of identical twins' blood T cells. TCRdb re-derived calls from the 5' RACE reads in MiXCR, one entry per CDR3 protein. In the table there are 300,000 to 400,000 distinct CDR3 sequences, under 30% of which are singletons. The sample taken for sequencing was PBMCs. These receptors came from a woman aged 18-49 years in good health. CDR3s include the opening cysteine and the closing phenylalanine or tryptophan. A D gene is named only where the DNA matches it firmly.

TRBV7-9	.	TRBJ2-5	14	CASSPRRTMASQYF
TRBV20-1	TRBD1	TRBJ2-7	12	CSAKGATYEQYF
TRBV13	.	TRBJ2-2	12	CASTVSAGELFF
TRBV10-1	.	TRBJ2-1	12	CASSETVYEQFF
TRBV7-2	TRBD1	TRBJ2-3	15	CASSLQGVSTDTQYF
TRBV3-1	.	TRBJ1-2	15	CASSQNGQGPYGYTF
TRBV10-3	.	TRBJ1-3	15	CATAPVGSSGNTIYF
TRBV6-5	TRBD1	TRBJ1-2	16	CASSSFNLDRFYGYTF
TRBV14	.	TRBJ1-1	13	CASSWGQGTEAFF
TRBV20-1	TRBD1	TRBJ2-1	14	CSARTGGKYNEQFF
TRBV4-2	TRBD2	TRBJ2-5	15	CASSPGLAGQETQYF
TRBV29-1	.	TRBJ2-7	13	CSVVVDSSYEQYF
TRBV5-1	.	TRBJ1-4	15	CASSLEGGNDEKLFF
TRBV7-2	TRBD1	TRBJ1-2	15	CASSLEGDRGNGCTF
TRBV3-1	.	TRBJ1-3	16	CASSQQPRWAGNTIYF
TRBV29-1	.	TRBJ1-2	11	CSVVQFYGYTF
TRBV11-3	.	TRBJ2-1	13	CASSTPVYNEQFF
TRBV7-2	TRBD2	TRBJ2-3	15	CASSPGGGLTDTQYF
TRBV19	.	TRBJ1-1	14	CASSKTPGATEAFF
TRBV4-2	.	TRBJ2-1	13	CASSLHRDYEQFF
TRBV3-1	.	TRBJ2-1	15	CASSPRTEGVNEQFF
TRBV5-1	.	TRBJ2-3	15	CASSLGQVLADTQYF
TRBV28	.	TRBJ1-1	14	CASSPSPWGFEAFF
TRBV30	.	TRBJ1-5	15	CAWSTQQRLNQPQHF
TRBV27	.	TRBJ1-6	16	CASSLGQGILRSPLHF
TRBV10-2	.	TRBJ1-5	13	CASSRIRNQPQHF
TRBV12-5	.	TRBJ2-5	14	CASGLVGVAETQYF
TRBV23-1	.	TRBJ2-5	13	CASSPGTQETQYF
TRBV20-1	.	TRBJ2-5	14	CSALTRSGRETQYF
TRBV5-1	.	TRBJ1-1	18	CASSFEGVGSIVNTEAFF
TRBV29-1	.	TRBJ2-7	11	CSVRTNYEQYF
TRBV11-2	.	TRBJ2-7	14	CASSLLARRYEQYF
TRBV19	TRBD1	TRBJ2-2	17	CASSIVFGQGSTGELFF
TRBV20-1	.	TRBJ1-3	13	CSARLISGNTIYF
TRBV6-2/TRBV6-3	.	TRBJ1-1	16	CASSSLSQGWNTEAFF
TRBV16	TRBD1	TRBJ1-1	16	CASSPRTGNRITEAFF
TRBV9	.	TRBJ2-7	14	CASSVGPTFYEQYF
TRBV2	TRBD2	TRBJ2-1	14	CASSVEAGGNEQFF
TRBV7-9	.	TRBJ2-1	14	CASSPGLGLNEQFF
TRBV20-1	.	TRBJ2-7	12	CSAFDTTYEQYF
TRBV11-2	.	TRBJ1-1	15	CASSGLVRGFTEAFF
TRBV19	.	TRBJ1-2	12	CASNGDNYGYTF
TRBV7-9	.	TRBJ1-2	15	CASSFSPRQSYGYTF